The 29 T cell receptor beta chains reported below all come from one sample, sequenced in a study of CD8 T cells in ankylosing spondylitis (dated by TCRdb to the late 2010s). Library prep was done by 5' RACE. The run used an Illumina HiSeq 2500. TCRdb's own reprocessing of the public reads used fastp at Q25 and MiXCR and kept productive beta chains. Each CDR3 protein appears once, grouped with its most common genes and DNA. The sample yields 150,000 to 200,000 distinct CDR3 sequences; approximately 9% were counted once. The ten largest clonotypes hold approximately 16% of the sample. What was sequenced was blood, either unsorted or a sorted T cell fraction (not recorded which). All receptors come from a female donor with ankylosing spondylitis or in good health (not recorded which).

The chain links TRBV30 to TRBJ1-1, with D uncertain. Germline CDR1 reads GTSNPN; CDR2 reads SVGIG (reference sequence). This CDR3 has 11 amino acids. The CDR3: CEADRNTEAFF. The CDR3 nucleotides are TGTGAAGCAGATAGGAACACTGAAGCTTTCTTT. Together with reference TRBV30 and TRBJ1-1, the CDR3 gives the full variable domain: SQTIHQWPATLVQPVGSPLSLECTVEGTSNPNLYWYRQAAGRGLQLLFYSVGIGQISSEVPQNLSASRPQDRQFILSSKKLLLSDSGFYLCEADRNTEAFFGQGTRLTVV.

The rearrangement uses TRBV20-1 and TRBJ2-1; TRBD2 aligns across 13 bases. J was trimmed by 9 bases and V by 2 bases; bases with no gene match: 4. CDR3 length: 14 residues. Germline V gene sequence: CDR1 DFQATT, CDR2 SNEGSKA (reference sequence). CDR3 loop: CSARSRLAGGEQFF. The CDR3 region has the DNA TGCAGTGCTAGAAGTCGACTAGCGGGAGGTGAGCAGTTCTTC.

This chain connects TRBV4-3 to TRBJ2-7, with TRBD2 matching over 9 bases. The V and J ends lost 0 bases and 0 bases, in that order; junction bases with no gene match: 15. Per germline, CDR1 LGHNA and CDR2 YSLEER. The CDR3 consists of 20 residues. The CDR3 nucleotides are TGCGCCAGCAGCCAAGATCTCCTGGGGGAGACTAGCGGAGTCTCCTACGAGCAGTACTTC. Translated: CASSQDLLGETSGVSYEQYF.

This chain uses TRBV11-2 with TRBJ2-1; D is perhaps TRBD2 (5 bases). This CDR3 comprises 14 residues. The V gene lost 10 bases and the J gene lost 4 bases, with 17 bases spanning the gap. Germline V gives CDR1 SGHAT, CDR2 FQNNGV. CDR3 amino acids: CATHGVTLYNEQFF. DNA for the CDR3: TGTGCCACCCACGGGGTGACGCTTTACAATGAGCAGTTCTTC.

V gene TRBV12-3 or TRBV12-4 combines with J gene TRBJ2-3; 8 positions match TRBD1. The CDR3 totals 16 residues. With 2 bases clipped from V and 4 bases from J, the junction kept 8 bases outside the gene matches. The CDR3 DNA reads TGTGCCAGCAGTTTACCGGGACAGGCCTGGGCAGATACGCAGTATTTT. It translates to CASSLPGQAWADTQYF.

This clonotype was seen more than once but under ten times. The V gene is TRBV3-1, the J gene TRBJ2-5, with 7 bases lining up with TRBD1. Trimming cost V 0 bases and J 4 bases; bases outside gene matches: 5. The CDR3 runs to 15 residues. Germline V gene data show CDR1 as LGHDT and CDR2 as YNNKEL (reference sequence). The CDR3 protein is CASSQDGDRAETQYF. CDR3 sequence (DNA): TGTGCCAGCAGCCAAGATGGCGACAGGGCAGAGACCCAGTACTTC.

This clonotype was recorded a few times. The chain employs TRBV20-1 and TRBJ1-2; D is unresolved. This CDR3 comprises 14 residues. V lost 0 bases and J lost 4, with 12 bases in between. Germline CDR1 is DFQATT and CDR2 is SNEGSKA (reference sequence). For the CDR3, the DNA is TGCAGTGCTAGAGACGAGGAAATGGGCTATGGCTACACCTTC. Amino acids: CSARDEEMGYGYTF.

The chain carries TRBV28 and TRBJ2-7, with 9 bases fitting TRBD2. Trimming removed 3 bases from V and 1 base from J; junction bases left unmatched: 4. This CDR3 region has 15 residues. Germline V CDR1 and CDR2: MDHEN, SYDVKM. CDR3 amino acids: CASSFRTSASYEQYF. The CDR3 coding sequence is TGTGCCAGCAGTTTCCGGACTAGCGCATCCTACGAGCAGTACTTC.

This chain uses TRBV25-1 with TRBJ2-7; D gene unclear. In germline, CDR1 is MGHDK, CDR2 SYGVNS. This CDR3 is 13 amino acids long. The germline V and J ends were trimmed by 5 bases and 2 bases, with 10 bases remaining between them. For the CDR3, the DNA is TGTGCCAGCAGTTTGAGTATTCCCTACGAGCAGTACTTC. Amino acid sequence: CASSLSIPYEQYF.

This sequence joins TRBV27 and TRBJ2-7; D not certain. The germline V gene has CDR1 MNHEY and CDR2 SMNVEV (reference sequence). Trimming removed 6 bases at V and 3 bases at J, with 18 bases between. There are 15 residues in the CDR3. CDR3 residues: CASRRLGTPDYEQYF. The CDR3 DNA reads TGTGCCAGCAGAAGATTGGGAACTCCTGACTACGAGCAGTACTTC.

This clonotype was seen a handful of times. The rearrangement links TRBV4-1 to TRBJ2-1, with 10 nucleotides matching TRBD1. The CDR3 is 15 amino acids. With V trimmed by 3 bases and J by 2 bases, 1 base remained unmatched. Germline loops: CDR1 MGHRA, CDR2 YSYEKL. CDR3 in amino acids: CASSQTGGAYNEQFF. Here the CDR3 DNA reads TGCGCCAGCAGCCAGACAGGGGGCGCCTACAATGAGCAGTTCTTC.

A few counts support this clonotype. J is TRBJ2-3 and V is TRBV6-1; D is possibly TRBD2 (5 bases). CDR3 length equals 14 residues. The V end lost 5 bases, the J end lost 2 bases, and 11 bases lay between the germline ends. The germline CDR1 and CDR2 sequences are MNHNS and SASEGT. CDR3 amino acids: CASSLSGFTDTQYF. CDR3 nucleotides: TGTGCCAGCAGTTTAAGCGGTTTCACAGATACGCAGTATTTT.

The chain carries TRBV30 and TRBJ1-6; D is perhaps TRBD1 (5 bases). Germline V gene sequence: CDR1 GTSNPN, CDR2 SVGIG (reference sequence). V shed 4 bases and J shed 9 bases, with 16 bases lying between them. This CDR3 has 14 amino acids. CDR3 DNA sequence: TGTGCCTGGAACTCCGAGGGGCTTGGTTCACCCCTCCACTTT. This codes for CAWNSEGLGSPLHF.

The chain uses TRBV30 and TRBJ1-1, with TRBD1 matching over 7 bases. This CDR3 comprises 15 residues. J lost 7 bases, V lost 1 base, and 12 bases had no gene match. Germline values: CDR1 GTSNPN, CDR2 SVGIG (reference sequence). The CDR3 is CAWSALLQNRGEAFF. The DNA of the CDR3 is TGTGCCTGGAGTGCCCTCCTCCAGAACAGGGGTGAAGCTTTCTTT.

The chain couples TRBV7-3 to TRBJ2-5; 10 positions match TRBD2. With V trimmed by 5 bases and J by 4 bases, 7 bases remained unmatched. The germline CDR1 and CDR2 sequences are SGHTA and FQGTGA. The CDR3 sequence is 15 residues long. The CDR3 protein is CASSLGVAGGETQYF. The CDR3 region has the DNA TGTGCCAGCAGCCTCGGGGTAGCGGGAGGAGAGACCCAGTACTTC.

In DNA form, the CDR3 reads TGCAGTGCTCCCCCTTTGGAGCTAGCCAAAAACATTCAGTACTTC. Translated: CSAPPLELAKNIQYF. J is TRBJ2-4 and V is TRBV20-1; the D is unclear. Germline V gives CDR1 DFQATT, CDR2 SNEGSKA (reference sequence). This CDR3 has 15 amino acids. Trimming shortened V by 5 bases and J by 0 bases, and 14 bases separated the two germline ends.

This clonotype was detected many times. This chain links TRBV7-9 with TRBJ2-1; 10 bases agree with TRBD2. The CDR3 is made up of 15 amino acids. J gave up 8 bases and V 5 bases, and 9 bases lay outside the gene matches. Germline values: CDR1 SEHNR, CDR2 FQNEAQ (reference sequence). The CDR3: CASSPPQREGDEQFF. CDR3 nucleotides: TGTGCCAGCAGCCCTCCCCAGCGGGAGGGAGATGAGCAGTTCTTC.

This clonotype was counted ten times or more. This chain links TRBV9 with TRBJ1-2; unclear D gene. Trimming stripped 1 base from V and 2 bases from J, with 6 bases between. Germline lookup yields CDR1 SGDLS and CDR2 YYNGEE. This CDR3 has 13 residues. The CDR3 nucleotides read TGTGCCAGCAGCGTAAGTCAGAACTATGGCTACACCTTC. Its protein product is CASSVSQNYGYTF. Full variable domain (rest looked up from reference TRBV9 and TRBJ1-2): DSGVTQTPKHLITATGQRVTLRCSPRSGDLSVYWYQQSLDQGLQFLIQYYNGEERAKGNILERFSAQQFPDLHSELNLSSLELGDSALYFCASSVSQNYGYTFGSGTRLTVV.

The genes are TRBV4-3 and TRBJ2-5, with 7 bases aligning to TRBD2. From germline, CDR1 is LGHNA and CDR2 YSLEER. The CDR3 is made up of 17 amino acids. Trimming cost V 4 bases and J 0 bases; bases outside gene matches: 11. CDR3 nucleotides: TGCGCCAGCAGCCTAACCCTCCAGCGGGGCTACCAAGAGACCCAGTACTTC. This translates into CASSLTLQRGYQETQYF.

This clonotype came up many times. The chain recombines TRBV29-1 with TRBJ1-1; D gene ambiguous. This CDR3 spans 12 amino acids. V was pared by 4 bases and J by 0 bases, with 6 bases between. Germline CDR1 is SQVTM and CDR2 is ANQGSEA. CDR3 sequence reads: CSVVGMNTEAFF. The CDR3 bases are TGCAGCGTTGTGGGTATGAACACTGAAGCTTTCTTT. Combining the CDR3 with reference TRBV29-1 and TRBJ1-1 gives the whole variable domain SAVISQKPSRDICQRGTSLTIQCQVDSQVTMMFWYRQQPGQSLTLIATANQGSEATYESGFVIDKFPISRPNLTFSTLTVSNMSPEDSSIYLCSVVGMNTEAFFGQGTRLTVV.

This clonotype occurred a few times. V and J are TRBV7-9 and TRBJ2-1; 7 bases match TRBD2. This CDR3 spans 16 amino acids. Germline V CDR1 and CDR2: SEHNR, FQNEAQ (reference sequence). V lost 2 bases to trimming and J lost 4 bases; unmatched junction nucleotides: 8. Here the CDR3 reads CASSLTSVPPYNEQFF. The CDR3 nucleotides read TGTGCCAGCAGCTTAACTAGCGTCCCCCCGTACAATGAGCAGTTCTTC.

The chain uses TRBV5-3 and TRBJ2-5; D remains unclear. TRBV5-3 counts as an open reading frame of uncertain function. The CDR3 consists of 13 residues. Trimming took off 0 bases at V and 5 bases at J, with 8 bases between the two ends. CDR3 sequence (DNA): TGTGCCAGAAGCTTGGAAAGGCCCGAGACCCAGTACTTC. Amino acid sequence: CARSLERPETQYF.

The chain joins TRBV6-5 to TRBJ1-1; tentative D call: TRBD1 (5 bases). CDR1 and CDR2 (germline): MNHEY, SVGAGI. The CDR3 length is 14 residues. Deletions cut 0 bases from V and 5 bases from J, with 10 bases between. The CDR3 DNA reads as TGTGCCAGCAGTTACTCGACAGTATGGACTGAAGCTTTCTTT. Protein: CASSYSTVWTEAFF.

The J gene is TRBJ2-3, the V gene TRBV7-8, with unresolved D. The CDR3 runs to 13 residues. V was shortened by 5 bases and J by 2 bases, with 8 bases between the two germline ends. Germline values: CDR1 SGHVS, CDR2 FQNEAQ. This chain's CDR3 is CASSVDNTDTQYF. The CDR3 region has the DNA TGTGCCAGCAGCGTAGATAACACAGATACGCAGTATTTT.

The chain's CDR3 is CASSQEGGLAGNNEQFF. The CDR3 DNA sequence: TGTGCCAGCAGCCAAGAGGGGGGACTAGCGGGCAACAATGAGCAGTTCTTC. The chain links TRBV4-2 to TRBJ2-1; 12 bases line up with TRBD2. The CDR3 contains 17 residues. V lost 0 bases, J lost 5 bases, and 5 bases stayed unmatched. The germline V gene encodes CDR1 LGHNA and CDR2 YNFKEQ.

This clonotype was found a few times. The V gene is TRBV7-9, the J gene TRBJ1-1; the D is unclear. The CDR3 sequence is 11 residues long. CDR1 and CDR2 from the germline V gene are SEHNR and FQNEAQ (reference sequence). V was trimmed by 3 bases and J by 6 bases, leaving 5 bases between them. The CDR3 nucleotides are TGTGCCAGCAGCTTTCAGTCTGAAGCTTTCTTT. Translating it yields CASSFQSEAFF.

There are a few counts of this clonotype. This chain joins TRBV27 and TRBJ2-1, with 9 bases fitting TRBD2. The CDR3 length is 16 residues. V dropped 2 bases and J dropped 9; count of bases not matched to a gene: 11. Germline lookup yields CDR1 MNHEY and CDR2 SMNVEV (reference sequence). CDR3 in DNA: TGTGCCAGCAGTTTAGGTGGTAGCGGCGGGGGGGGTGAGCAGTTCTTC. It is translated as CASSLGGSGGGGEQFF.

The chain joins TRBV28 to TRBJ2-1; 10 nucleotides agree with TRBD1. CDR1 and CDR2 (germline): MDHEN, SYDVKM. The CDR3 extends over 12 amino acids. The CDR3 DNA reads TGTGCGACGACAGGGGGCTTGTGGGAGCAGTTCTTC. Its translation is CATTGGLWEQFF.

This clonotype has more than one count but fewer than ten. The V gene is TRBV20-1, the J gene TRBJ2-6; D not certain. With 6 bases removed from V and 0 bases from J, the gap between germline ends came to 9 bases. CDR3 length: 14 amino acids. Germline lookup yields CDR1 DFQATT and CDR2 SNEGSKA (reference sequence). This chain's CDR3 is CSATSGSGANVLTF. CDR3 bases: TGCAGTGCAACCTCGGGCTCTGGGGCCAACGTCCTGACTTTC.